This is a list of T cell receptor beta chains from one sample in a study of CD8+CD57+ T cells in acquired aplastic anemia. TCRdb reprocessed the reads via MiXCR and lists one record per CDR3 protein. The sample has 35,000 to 45,000 distinct CDR3 sequences; approximately 67% are singletons. Sequencing used sorted CD4+, CD8+, or CD8+CD57+ T cells (not recorded which) from PBMCs. The receptors derive from a human donor in good health, serving as a control. Both conserved end residues are part of each CDR3. A D gene is named only where the DNA matches it firmly. Not all rows give a size; the values are once, few, many and, for expanded clones, a class.

j_call: TRBJ1-2
d_call: NA
clone_size: NA
v_call: TRBV20-1
cdr3_aa: CSAHRENGYTF
cdr3_nt: TGCAGTGCTCACAGGGAAAATGGCTACACCTTC

j_call: TRBJ2-7
d_call: NA
clone_size: once
v_call: TRBV7-8
cdr3_aa: CASSNPLTYEQYF
cdr3_nt: TGTGCCAGCAGCAACCCCTTGACCTACGAGCAGTACTTC

j_call: TRBJ2-3
d_call: NA
clone_size: NA
v_call: TRBV4-3
cdr3_aa: CASSQDRATYTDTQYF
cdr3_nt: TGCGCCAGCAGCCAAGATAGGGCGACGTACACAGATACGCAGTATTTT

j_call: TRBJ2-7
d_call: NA
clone_size: many
v_call: TRBV28
cdr3_aa: CASSTRERPYEQYF
cdr3_nt: TGTGCCAGCAGTACCCGGGAGCGCCCCTACGAGCAGTACTTC

j_call: TRBJ2-3
d_call: TRBD2
clone_size: NA
v_call: TRBV7-4
cdr3_aa: CASSRGTTDTQYF
cdr3_nt: TGTGCCAGCTCGCGGGGGACCACAGATACGCAGTATTTT

j_call: TRBJ2-3
d_call: NA
clone_size: NA
v_call: TRBV4-1
cdr3_aa: CASSQRDSTDTQYF
cdr3_nt: TGCGCCAGCAGCCAGAGGGACAGCACAGATACGCAGTATTTT

j_call: TRBJ1-1
d_call: NA
clone_size: NA
v_call: TRBV15
cdr3_aa: CATSRDGRVGTEAFF
cdr3_nt: TGTGCCACCAGCAGAGATGGGCGGGTCGGCACTGAAGCTTTCTTT

j_call: TRBJ1-2
d_call: NA
clone_size: NA
v_call: TRBV25-1
cdr3_aa: CASSPGVGAYGYTF
cdr3_nt: TGTGCCAGCAGCCCAGGTGTTGGTGCCTATGGCTACACCTTC

j_call: TRBJ1-2
d_call: TRBD1
clone_size: NA
v_call: TRBV7-8
cdr3_aa: CASSLTGGYGYTF
cdr3_nt: TGTGCCAGCAGCTTGACAGGGGGCTATGGCTACACCTTC

j_call: TRBJ1-3
d_call: NA
clone_size: many
v_call: TRBV6-5
cdr3_aa: CASSYSNTPWNTIYF
cdr3_nt: TGTGCCAGCAGTTACTCGAACACGCCCTGGAACACCATATATTTT

j_call: TRBJ1-1
d_call: TRBD1
clone_size: few
v_call: TRBV29-1
cdr3_aa: CSVERDSNTEAFF
cdr3_nt: TGCAGCGTTGAACGGGACAGCAACACTGAAGCTTTCTTT

j_call: TRBJ1-4
d_call: TRBD1
clone_size: NA
v_call: TRBV2
cdr3_aa: CASSAGQDNEKLFF
cdr3_nt: TGTGCCAGCAGTGCGGGACAGGATAATGAAAAACTGTTTTTT

j_call: TRBJ2-7
d_call: TRBD1
clone_size: NA
v_call: TRBV29-1
cdr3_aa: CSEAGGDPYEQYF
cdr3_nt: TGCAGCGAGGCAGGGGGTGACCCCTACGAGCAGTACTTC

j_call: TRBJ2-5
d_call: TRBD2
clone_size: NA
v_call: TRBV10-3
cdr3_aa: CAISGAGGNQETQYF
cdr3_nt: TGTGCCATCAGTGGGGCCGGGGGGAACCAAGAGACCCAGTACTTC

j_call: TRBJ2-1
d_call: NA
clone_size: medium-sized
v_call: TRBV7-3
cdr3_aa: CASSLTGGHEQFF
cdr3_nt: TGTGCCAGCAGCTTAACAGGTGGTCATGAGCAGTTCTTC

j_call: TRBJ2-1
d_call: NA
clone_size: once
v_call: TRBV10-3
cdr3_aa: CAISEMDEQFF
cdr3_nt: TGTGCCATCAGTGAGATGGATGAGCAGTTCTTC

j_call: TRBJ1-2
d_call: NA
clone_size: NA
v_call: TRBV5-6
cdr3_aa: CASSSNRGIAYGYTF
cdr3_nt: TGTGCCAGCAGCTCCAACCGGGGGATTGCCTATGGCTACACCTTC

j_call: TRBJ1-6
d_call: TRBD1
clone_size: once
v_call: TRBV20-1
cdr3_aa: CSARVSGTAHSPLHF
cdr3_nt: TGCAGTGCTAGAGTATCCGGGACAGCACATTCACCCCTCCACTTT

j_call: TRBJ2-5
d_call: NA
clone_size: NA
v_call: TRBV29-1
cdr3_aa: CSVVGGGEETQYF
cdr3_nt: TGCAGCGTTGTGGGTGGAGGGGAGGAGACCCAGTACTTC

j_call: TRBJ1-1
d_call: NA
clone_size: medium-sized
v_call: TRBV10-3
cdr3_aa: CAIEGLQNTEAFF
cdr3_nt: TGTGCCATTGAAGGGTTACAAAACACTGAAGCTTTCTTT

j_call: TRBJ2-1
d_call: TRBD2
clone_size: NA
v_call: TRBV15
cdr3_aa: CATSSYYTSDGDEQFF
cdr3_nt: TGTGCCACCAGCAGTTATTATACTAGCGATGGGGATGAGCAGTTCTTC

j_call: TRBJ2-5
d_call: NA
clone_size: NA
v_call: TRBV2
cdr3_aa: CASSVGTQETQYF
cdr3_nt: TGTGCCAGCAGTGTAGGGACACAAGAGACCCAGTACTTC

j_call: TRBJ2-2
d_call: NA
clone_size: many
v_call: TRBV6-1
cdr3_aa: CASNQYPGAFAGELFF
cdr3_nt: TGTGCCAGCAATCAATACCCCGGGGCCTTCGCCGGGGAGCTGTTTTTT

j_call: TRBJ1-5
d_call: NA
clone_size: NA
v_call: TRBV7-2
cdr3_aa: CASSLRTGNQPQHF
cdr3_nt: TGTGCCAGCAGCTTAAGGACAGGCAATCAGCCCCAGCATTTT

j_call: TRBJ2-4
d_call: NA
clone_size: many
v_call: TRBV11-2
cdr3_aa: CASSLGVENIQYF
cdr3_nt: TGTGCCAGCAGCTTAGGCGTCGAAAACATTCAGTACTTC

j_call: TRBJ2-6
d_call: NA
clone_size: NA
v_call: TRBV11-1
cdr3_aa: CASSPRSAGSGANVLTF
cdr3_nt: TGTGCCAGCAGCCCCCGATCGGCGGGCTCTGGGGCCAACGTCCTGACTTTC

j_call: TRBJ2-7
d_call: TRBD1
clone_size: NA
v_call: TRBV4-3
cdr3_aa: CASSLAGQGDEQYF
cdr3_nt: TGCGCCAGCAGCTTGGCGGGACAGGGAGACGAGCAGTACTTC

j_call: TRBJ2-5
d_call: NA
clone_size: NA
v_call: TRBV16
cdr3_aa: CASSSGQPQETQYF
cdr3_nt: TGTGCCAGCAGCTCCGGACAGCCTCAAGAGACCCAGTACTTC

j_call: TRBJ1-1
d_call: NA
clone_size: many
v_call: TRBV5-1
cdr3_aa: CASSTDGSNTEAFF
cdr3_nt: TGCGCCAGCAGCACGGACGGCAGCAACACTGAAGCTTTCTTT